This TCR beta chain is from a study of T cell repertoires in cytomegalovirus infection. TCRdb re-called the reads with MiXCR, one entry per CDR3 protein. The table lists around 49,000 distinct CDR3 sequences, 20% of them singletons. Germline assignment: CDR1 MDHEN and CDR2 SYDVKM. V lost 4 bases and J lost 4, with 20 bases in between. CDR3 size: 16 residues. Whole-study results and caveats: There were HLA-C-restricted CMV-specific TCR beta clonotypes dominating the ex vivo response.

As to this clonotype: Its specificity is not known.

The sequence was obtained from a human donor in good health (CMV status not recorded). Some clones in this sample may be carry-over from other donors' samples. The chain uses TRBV28 and TRBJ2-7; D remains unclear. Sequences were derived from CD8+ T cells from cultured PBMCs, sampled from culture after CMV antigen stimulation. CDR3 in amino acids: CASSSALTPILYEQYF. DNA for the CDR3: TGTGCCAGCAGTTCGGCATTAACCCCTATTCTATACGAGCAGTACTTC.